This T cell receptor (beta chain) derives from a study of T cells expressing NK-cell markers. Across the study: Among eight sequenced donors, seven carried HCMV seropositivity while one was seronegative.

Germline assignment: CDR1 MGHRA and CDR2 YSYEKL. CDR3 size: 16 residues. TCRdb re-called the 5' RACE reads and shows each CDR3 protein once, DNA omitted. This sample's table reports over 150,000 distinct CDR3 sequences. Sequenced sample: blood T cells: a sorted CD56 or NKG2C T cell subset, CD4+ or CD8+ T cells, or bulk PBMC T cells (not recorded which). The chain recombines TRBV4-1 with TRBJ1-1; the TCRdb call, TRBD1, lacks DNA for checking. The receptor was derived from a woman aged 45-59 years in good health. The CDR3: CASSQTPPGGYTEAFF.